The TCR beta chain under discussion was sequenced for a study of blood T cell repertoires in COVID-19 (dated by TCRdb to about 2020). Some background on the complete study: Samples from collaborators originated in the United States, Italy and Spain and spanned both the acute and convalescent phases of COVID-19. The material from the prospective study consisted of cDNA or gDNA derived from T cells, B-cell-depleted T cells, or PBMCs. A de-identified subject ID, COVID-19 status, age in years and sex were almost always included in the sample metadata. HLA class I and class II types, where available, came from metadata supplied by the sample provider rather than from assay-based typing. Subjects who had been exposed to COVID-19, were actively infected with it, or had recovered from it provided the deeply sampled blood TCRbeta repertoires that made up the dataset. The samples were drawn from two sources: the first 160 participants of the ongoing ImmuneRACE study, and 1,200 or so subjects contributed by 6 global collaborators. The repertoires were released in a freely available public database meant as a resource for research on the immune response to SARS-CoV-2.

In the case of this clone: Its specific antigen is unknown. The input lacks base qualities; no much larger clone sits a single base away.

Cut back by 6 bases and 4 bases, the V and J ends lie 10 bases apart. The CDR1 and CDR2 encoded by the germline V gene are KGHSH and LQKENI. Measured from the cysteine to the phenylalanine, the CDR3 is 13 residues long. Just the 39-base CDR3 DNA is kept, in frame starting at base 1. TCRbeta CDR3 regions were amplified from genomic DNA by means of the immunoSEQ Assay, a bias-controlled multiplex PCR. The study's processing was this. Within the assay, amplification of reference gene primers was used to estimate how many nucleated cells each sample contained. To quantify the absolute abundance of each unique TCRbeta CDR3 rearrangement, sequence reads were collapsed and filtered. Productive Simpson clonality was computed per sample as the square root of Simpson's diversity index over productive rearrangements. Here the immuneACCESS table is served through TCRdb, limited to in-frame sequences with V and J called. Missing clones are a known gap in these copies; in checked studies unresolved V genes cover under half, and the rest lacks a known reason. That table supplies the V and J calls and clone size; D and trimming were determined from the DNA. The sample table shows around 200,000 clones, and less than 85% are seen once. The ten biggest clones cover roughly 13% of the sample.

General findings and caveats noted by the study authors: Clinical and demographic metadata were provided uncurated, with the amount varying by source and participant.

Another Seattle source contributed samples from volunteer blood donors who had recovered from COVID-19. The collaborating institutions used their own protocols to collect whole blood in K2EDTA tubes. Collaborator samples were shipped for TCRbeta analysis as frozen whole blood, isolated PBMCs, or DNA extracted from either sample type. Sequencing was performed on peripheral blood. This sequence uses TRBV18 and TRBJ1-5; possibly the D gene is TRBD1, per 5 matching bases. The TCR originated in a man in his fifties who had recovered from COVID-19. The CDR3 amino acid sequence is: CASSPQGNQPQHF. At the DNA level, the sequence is TGTGCCAGCTCTCCTCAGGGTAATCAGCCCCAGCATTTT.